These T cell receptor beta chains were read from a single sample in a study of blood T cell repertoires in COVID-19. Measured with immunoSEQ multiplex PCR; TCRdb has only the in-frame clones, and not every one. The profile covers some 60,000 clones, with 75% to 95% appearing a single time and about 2.2% taken by the ten largest. Sequencing was carried out using peripheral blood. Source of these receptors: a man in his sixties with acute or convalescent COVID-19. CDR3s include the opening cysteine and the closing phenylalanine or tryptophan.

v_gene: TRBV19
CDR3aa: CASSIDGGGSSYEQYF

v_gene: TRBV30
CDR3aa: CAWRGGGDGLFF

v_gene: TRBV5-1
CDR3aa: CASSPTGLAGLEETQYF

v_gene: TRBV7-9
CDR3aa: CASSFATGNSPLHF

v_gene: TRBV7-8
CDR3aa: CASSFDRGPYNEQFF

v_gene: TRBV3-1/TRBV3-2
CDR3aa: CASSQVREKLFF

v_gene: TRBV6-5
CDR3aa: CASRAPGFPDTQYF

v_gene: TRBV2
CDR3aa: CASSEAGAGVEQFF

v_gene: TRBV27
CDR3aa: CASSLTVDTEAFF

v_gene: TRBV28
CDR3aa: CASSPGQNYGYTF

v_gene: TRBV27
CDR3aa: CASSPRTVQGFGYTF

v_gene: TRBV7-9
CDR3aa: CASSEREGQFF

v_gene: TRBV4-3
CDR3aa: CASSQDRGPGNTIYF

v_gene: TRBV27
CDR3aa: CASSSWSTGGGGNEQFF

v_gene: TRBV7-7
CDR3aa: CASSLKGAPRRYNSPLHF

v_gene: TRBV19
CDR3aa: CASSPETGVGETQYF

v_gene: TRBV5-5
CDR3aa: CASSFPSGRPLDTQYF

v_gene: TRBV28
CDR3aa: CASSLQGYGYTF

v_gene: TRBV12-5
CDR3aa: CASGYGVSQPQHF

v_gene: TRBV3-1/TRBV3-2
CDR3aa: CASSPGQGVDGYTF

v_gene: TRBV7-2
CDR3aa: CASSLKGGTGPLADTQYF

v_gene: TRBV4-1
CDR3aa: CASSQDPTRTWQFF

v_gene: TRBV6-2/TRBV6-3
CDR3aa: CASSYSAVAQDYEQYF

v_gene: TRBV6-5
CDR3aa: CASSTRQSNQPQHF

v_gene: TRBV30
CDR3aa: CAWTGQGLNIQYF

v_gene: TRBV2
CDR3aa: CASSVGQPQHF

v_gene: TRBV30
CDR3aa: CAWSVSPYEQYF